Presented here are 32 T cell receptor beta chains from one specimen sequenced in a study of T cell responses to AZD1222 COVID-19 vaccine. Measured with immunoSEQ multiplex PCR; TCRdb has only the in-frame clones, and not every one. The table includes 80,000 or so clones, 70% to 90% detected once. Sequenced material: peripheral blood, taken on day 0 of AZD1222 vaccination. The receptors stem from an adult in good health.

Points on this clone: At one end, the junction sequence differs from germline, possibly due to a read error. CDR3 DNA sequence: TGTGCCAGCTCATCACCCGCAACGACACCCCTCCACTTT. Amino acid sequence: CASSSPATTPLHF. The chain is built from TRBV18 and TRBJ1-6; D ambiguous. The CDR3 extends over 13 amino acids. Germline CDR1 is KGHSH and CDR2 is LQKENI.

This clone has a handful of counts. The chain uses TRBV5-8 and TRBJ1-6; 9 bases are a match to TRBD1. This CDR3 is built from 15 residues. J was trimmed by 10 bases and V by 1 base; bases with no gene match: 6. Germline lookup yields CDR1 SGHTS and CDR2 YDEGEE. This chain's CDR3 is CASSLRGQGLSPLHF. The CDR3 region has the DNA TGTGCCAGCAGCTTGAGGGGACAGGGTCTATCACCCCTCCACTTT.

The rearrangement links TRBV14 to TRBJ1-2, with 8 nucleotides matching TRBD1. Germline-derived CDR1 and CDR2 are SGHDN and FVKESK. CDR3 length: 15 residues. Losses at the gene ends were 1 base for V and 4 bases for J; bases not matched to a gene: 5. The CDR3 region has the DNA TGTGCCAGCAGCCAAGTGCCAGGGGGCAGCTATGGCTACACCTTC. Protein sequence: CASSQVPGGSYGYTF.

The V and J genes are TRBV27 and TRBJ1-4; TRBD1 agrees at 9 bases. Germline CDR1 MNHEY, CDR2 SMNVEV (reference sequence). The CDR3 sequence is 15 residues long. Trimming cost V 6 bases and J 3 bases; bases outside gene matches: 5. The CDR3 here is CASRGQGVPNEKLFF. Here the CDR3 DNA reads TGTGCCAGCAGGGGACAGGGAGTGCCTAATGAAAAACTGTTTTTT.

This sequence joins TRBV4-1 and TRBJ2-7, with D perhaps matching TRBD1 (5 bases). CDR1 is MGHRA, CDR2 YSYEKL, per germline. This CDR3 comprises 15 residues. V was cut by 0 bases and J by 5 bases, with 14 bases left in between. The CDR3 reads CASSQDGKGPNEQYF. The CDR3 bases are TGCGCCAGCAGCCAAGATGGGAAGGGGCCGAACGAGCAGTACTTC.

CDR3 sequence: CASSWTLAGEGYEQYF. The CDR3 nucleotides are TGCGCCAGCAGCTGGACCTTAGCGGGAGAGGGGTACGAGCAGTACTTC. The gene calls are TRBV5-1 and TRBJ2-7; 9 nucleotides align to TRBD2. This CDR3 spans 16 amino acids. V trimming: 3 bases; J trimming: 4 bases; junction bases outside the gene matches: 11. CDR1 and CDR2 (germline): SGHRS, YFSETQ.

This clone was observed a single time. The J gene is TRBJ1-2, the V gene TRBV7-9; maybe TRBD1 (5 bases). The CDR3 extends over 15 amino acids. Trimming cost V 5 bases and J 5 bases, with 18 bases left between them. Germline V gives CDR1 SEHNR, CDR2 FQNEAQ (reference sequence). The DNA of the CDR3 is TGTGCCAGCAGCGATCTTGGTTTGGGGGGATATGGCTACACCTTC. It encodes CASSDLGLGGYGYTF.

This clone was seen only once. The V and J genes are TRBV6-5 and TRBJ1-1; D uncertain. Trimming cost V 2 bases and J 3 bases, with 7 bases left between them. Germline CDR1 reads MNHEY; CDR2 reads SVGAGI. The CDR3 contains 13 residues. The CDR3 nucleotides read TGTGCCAGCAGTTACAAAGGGTACACTGAAGCTTTCTTT. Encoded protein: CASSYKGYTEAFF.

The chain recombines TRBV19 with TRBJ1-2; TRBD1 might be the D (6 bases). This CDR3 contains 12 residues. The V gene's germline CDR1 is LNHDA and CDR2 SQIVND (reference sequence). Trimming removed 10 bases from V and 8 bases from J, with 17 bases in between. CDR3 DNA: TGTGCCACCCGCCGGGCCGACAGGGGCTACACCTTC. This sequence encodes CATRRADRGYTF.

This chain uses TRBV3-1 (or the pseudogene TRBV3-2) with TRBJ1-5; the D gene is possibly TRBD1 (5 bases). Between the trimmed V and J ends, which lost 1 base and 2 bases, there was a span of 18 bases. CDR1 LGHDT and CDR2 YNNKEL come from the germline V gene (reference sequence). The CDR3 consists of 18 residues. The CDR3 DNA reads TGTGCCAGCAGCCAAGGTGTTTCCCTTGCGGGGGGCAATCAGCCCCAGCATTTT. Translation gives CASSQGVSLAGGNQPQHF.

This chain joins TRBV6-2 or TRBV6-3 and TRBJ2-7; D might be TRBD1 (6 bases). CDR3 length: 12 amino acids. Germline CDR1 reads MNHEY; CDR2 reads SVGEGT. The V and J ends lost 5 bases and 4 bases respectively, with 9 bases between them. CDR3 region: CASSPDRYEQYF. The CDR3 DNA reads TGTGCCAGCAGTCCCGACAGGTACGAGCAGTACTTC.

This chain's CDR3 is CASSLSLRGGNSPLHF. CDR3 DNA: TGTGCCAGCAGCTTATCATTGAGGGGTGGTAATTCACCCCTCCACTTT. The chain uses TRBV7-8 and TRBJ1-6, with a tentative D call TRBD1 (5 bases). Trimming removed 2 bases at V and 6 bases at J, with 14 bases between. CDR1 is SGHVS, CDR2 FQNEAQ, per germline. CDR3 length equals 16 residues.

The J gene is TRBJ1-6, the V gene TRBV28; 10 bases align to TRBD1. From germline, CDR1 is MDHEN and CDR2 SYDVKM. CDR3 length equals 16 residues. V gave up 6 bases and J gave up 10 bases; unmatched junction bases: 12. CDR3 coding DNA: TGTGCCAGCAGCGACCCGGTGGGACAGGGGAACTCACCCCTCCACTTT. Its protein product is CASSDPVGQGNSPLHF.

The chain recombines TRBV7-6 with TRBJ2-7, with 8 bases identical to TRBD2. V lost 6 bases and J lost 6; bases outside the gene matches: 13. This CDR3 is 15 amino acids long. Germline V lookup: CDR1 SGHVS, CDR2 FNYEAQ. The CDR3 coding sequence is TGTGCCAGCAGACCTTCCCGGGAGGGCCTGGGCGAGCAGTACTTC. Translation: CASRPSREGLGEQYF.

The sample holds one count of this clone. This CDR3 is CASTMGQADNEQFF. CDR3 coding DNA: TGTGCCAGTACCATGGGACAGGCGGACAATGAGCAGTTCTTC. The chain carries TRBV19 and TRBJ2-1, with TRBD1 identical over 8 bases. Germline V gene data show CDR1 as LNHDA and CDR2 as SQIVND (reference sequence). The CDR3 consists of 14 residues. J lost 5 bases, V lost 7 bases, and 7 bases had no gene match.

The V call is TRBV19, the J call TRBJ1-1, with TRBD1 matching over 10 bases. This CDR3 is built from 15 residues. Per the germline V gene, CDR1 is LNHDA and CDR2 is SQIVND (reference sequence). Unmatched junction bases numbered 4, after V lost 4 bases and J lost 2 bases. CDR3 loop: CASSTRQGANTEAFF. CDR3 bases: TGTGCCAGTAGTACCAGACAGGGGGCAAACACTGAAGCTTTCTTT.

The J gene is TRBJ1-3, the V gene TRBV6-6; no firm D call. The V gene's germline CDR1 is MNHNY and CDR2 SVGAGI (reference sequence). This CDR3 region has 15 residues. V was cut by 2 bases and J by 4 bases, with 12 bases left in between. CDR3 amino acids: CASSYPQERGNTIYF. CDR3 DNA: TGTGCCAGCAGTTACCCCCAAGAGCGAGGAAACACCATATATTTT.

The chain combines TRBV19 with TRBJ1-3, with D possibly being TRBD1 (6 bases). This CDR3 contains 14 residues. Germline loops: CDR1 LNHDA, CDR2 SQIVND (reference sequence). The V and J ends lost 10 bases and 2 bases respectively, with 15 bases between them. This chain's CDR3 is CATAPGAAGNTIYF. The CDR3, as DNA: TGTGCCACGGCTCCGGGGGCGGCTGGAAACACCATATATTTT.

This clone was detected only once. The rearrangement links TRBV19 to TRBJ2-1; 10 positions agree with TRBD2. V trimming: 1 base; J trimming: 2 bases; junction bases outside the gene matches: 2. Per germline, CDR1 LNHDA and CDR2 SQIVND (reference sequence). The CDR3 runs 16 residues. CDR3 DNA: TGTGCCAGTAGTATAGGAACTAGCGGGACCTACAATGAGCAGTTCTTC. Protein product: CASSIGTSGTYNEQFF.

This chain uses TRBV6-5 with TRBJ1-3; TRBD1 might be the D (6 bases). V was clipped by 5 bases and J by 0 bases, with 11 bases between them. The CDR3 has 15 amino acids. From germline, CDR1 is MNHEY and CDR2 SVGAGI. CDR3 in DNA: TGTGCCAGCAGTAGCACAGGGAGCTCTGGAAACACCATATATTTT. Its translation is CASSSTGSSGNTIYF.

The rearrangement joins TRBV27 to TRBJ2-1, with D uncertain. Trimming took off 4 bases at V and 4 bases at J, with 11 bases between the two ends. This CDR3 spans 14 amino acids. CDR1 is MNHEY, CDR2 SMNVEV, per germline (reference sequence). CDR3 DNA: TGTGCCAGCAGTTCAAACGTCCTATACAATGAGCAGTTCTTC. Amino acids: CASSSNVLYNEQFF.

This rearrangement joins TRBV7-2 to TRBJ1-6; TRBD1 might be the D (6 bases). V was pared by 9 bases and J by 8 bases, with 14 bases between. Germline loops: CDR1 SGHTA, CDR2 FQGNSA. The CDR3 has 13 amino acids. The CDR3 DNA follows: TGTGCCAGTTCCACAGGGTATTATTCACCCCTCCACTTT. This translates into CASSTGYYSPLHF.

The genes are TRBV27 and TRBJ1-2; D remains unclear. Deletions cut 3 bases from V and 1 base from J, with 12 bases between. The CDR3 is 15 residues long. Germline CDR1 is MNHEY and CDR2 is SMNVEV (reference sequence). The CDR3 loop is CASSLFSGVNYGYTF. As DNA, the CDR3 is TGTGCCAGCAGTTTGTTCAGTGGGGTTAACTATGGCTACACCTTC.

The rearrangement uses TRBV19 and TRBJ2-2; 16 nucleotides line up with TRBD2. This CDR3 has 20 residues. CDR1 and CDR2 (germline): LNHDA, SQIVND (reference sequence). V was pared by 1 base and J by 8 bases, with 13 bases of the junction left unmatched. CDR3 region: CASSIVGTSGRAAGAGELFF. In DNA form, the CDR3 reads TGTGCCAGTAGTATAGTAGGGACTAGCGGGAGGGCCGCAGGTGCTGGGGAGCTGTTTTTT.

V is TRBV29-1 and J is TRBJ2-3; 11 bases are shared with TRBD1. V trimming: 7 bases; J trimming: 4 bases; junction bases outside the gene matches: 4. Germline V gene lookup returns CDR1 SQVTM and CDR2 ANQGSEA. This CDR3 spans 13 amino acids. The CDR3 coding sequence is TGCAGCGGCGGGACAGGGGGAGCAGATACGCAGTATTTT. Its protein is CSGGTGGADTQYF.

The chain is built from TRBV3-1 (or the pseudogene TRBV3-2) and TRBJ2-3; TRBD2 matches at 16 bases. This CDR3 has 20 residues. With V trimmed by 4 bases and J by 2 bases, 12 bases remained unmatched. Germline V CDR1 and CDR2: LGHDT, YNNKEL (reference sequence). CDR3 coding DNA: TGTGCCAGCAGCCGCCGCCCGGGACTAGCGGGAGGGCCAAACACAGATACGCAGTATTTT. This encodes CASSRRPGLAGGPNTDTQYF.

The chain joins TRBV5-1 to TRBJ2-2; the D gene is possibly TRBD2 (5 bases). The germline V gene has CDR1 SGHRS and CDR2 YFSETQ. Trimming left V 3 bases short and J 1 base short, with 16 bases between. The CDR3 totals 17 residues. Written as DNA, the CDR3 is TGCGCCAGCAGCTCCGGACTGAGGACGGGGAACACCGGGGAGCTGTTTTTT. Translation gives CASSSGLRTGNTGELFF.

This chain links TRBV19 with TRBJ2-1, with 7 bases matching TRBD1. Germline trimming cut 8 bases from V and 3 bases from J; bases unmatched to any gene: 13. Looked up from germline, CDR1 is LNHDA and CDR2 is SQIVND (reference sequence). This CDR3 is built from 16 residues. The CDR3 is CASGFKGGFFYNEQFF. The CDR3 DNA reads TGTGCCAGTGGTTTTAAAGGGGGCTTTTTCTACAATGAGCAGTTCTTC.

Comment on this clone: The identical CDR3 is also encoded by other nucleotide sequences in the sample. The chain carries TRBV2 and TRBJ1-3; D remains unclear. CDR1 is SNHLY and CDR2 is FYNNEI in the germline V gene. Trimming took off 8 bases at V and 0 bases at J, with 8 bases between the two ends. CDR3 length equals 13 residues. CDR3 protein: CASGTGSGNTIYF. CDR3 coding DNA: TGTGCCAGCGGTACGGGCTCTGGAAACACCATATATTTT.

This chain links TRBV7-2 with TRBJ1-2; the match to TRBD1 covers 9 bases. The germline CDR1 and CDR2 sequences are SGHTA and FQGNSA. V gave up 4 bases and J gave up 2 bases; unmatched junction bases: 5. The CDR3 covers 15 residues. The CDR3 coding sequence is TGTGCCAGCAGCTCGGGACAGGGCAGAAACTATGGCTACACCTTC. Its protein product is CASSSGQGRNYGYTF.

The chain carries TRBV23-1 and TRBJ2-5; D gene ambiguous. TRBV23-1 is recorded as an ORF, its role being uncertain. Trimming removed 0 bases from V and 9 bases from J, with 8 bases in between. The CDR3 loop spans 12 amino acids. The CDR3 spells CASSQSTRPQYF. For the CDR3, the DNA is TGCGCCAGCAGTCAATCCACGAGGCCCCAGTACTTC.

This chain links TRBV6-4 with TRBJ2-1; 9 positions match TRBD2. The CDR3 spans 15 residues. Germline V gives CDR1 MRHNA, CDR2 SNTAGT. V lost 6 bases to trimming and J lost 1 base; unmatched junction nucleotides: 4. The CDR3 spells CASSSAGGSYNEQFF. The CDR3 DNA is TGTGCCAGCAGCTCAGCGGGAGGTTCCTACAATGAGCAGTTCTTC.